This T cell receptor beta chain was recorded in a study of response to subunit inactivated influenza vaccine. The CDR3 spans 12 residues. CDR1 is SQVTM and CDR2 is ANQGSEA in the germline V gene. With 7 bases removed from V and 4 bases from J, the gap between germline ends came to 13 bases. Study-wide results and limits: It was the authors' suggestion that each seasonal influenza vaccination recruits few new T cells.

Via MiXCR, TCRdb re-called the RT-PCR reads, giving one row per CDR3 protein. The table records 500,000 to 650,000 distinct CDR3 sequences, 7.5% to 8.5% of them present only once. This clonotype was found a few times. Its antigen is as yet unknown. This rearrangement joins TRBV29-1 to TRBJ1-1, with D perhaps TRBD1 (5 bases). Here the sequenced sample was PBMCs from blood, taken around 25 months after vaccination. This TCR came from a man aged 50-75 years who received an inactivated influenza vaccine. Written as DNA, the CDR3 is TGCAGCGCGGGGGGGGTGGGCACTGAAGCTTTCTTT. This codes for CSAGGVGTEAFF. Full variable domain (rest looked up from reference TRBV29-1 and TRBJ1-1): SAVISQKPSRDICQRGTSLTIQCQVDSQVTMMFWYRQQPGQSLTLIATANQGSEATYESGFVIDKFPISRPNLTFSTLTVSNMSPEDSSIYLCSAGGVGTEAFFGQGTRLTVV.